The present TCR beta chain was sequenced within a study of blood T cell repertoires in COVID-19. Turning to the study itself: PBMCs, B-cell-depleted T cells, or T cells provided the cDNA or gDNA that made up the material.

Source study methods: Scientists estimated how many nucleated cells there were by amplifying reference gene primers. Assay used: immunoSEQ multiplex PCR; TCRdb lists only in-frame clones, some missing. V, J and clone size were drawn from that table, and D and trimming were deduced from the DNA. The sample yields 51,000 or so clones, about four fifths seen once. Per germline, CDR1 SGHRS and CDR2 YFSETQ. CDR3 length: 15 residues. Trimming at V came to 4 bases and at J to 5 bases, leaving 7 bases not matched to a gene. The sequence derives from a woman aged 80 or older with COVID-19, enrolled during active disease. The chain combines TRBV5-1 with TRBJ1-5; 9 nucleotides line up with TRBD1. What was sequenced was peripheral blood. The CDR3 spells CASSPGTGTHQPQHF. The CDR3 nucleotides read TGCGCCAGCAGCCCCGGGACAGGGACACATCAGCCCCAGCATTTT.